This TCR beta chain was retrieved from a study of vaccination effects on CD4 cells after COVID-19. Study at large: Participants received two doses of either the BNT162b2 or mRNA-1273 vaccine. Study-level points and caveats: Healthy vaccinees had only 1 of 255 vaccine-induced clones cross-react with common cold coronaviruses. After vaccination, at late timepoints, clones induced by infection and by vaccine contracted markedly.

Clones were read by immunoSEQ multiplex PCR, and TCRdb kept only the in-frame ones, dropping some. The data show around 68,000 clones, 80% seen once. After expansion with viral peptide pools in the ViraFEST assay, antigen-specific CD4+ T cells were sequenced. After less than twelve days in culture, the CD4+ T cells were isolated. No vaccinee had earlier SARS-CoV-2 infection, and nucleocapsid antibodies were negative. Half-medium changes using IL-2 medium occurred on days 3 and 7. Concerning this clone: Its antigen is unidentified.

Here the sequenced sample was CD4+ T cells from PBMCs cultured with SARS-CoV-2 spike peptides, taken before COVID-19 vaccination. The TCR originated in a human donor who received a COVID-19 vaccine.

The CDR3 DNA follows: TGTGCCAGCAGCTTAGATCAGGGTACCCCGGCCAAAAACATTCAGTACTTC. Its protein is CASSLDQGTPAKNIQYF. The V gene is TRBV11-3, the J gene TRBJ2-4, with D perhaps TRBD1 (5 bases). The length of the CDR3 is 17 residues. The V end was cut by 0 bases, the J end by 1 base, with 13 bases between. Per germline, CDR1 SGHNT and CDR2 YENEEA.